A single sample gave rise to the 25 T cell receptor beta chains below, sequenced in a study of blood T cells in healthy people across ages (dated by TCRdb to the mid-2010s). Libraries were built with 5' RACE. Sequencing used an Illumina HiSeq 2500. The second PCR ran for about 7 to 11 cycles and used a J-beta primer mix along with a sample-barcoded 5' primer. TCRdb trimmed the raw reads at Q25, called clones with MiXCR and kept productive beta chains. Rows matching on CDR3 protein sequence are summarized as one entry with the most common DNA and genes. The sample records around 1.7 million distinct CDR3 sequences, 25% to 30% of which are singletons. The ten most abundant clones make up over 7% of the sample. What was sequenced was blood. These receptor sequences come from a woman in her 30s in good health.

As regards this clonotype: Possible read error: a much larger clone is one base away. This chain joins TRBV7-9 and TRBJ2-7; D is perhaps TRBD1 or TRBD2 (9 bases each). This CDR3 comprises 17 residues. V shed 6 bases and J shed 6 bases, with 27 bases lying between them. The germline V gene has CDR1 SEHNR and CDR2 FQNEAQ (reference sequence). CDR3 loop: CASSSDRGGSGSCEQYF. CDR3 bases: TGTGCCAGCAGTTCGGACAGGGGTGGTAGCGGGAGCTGCGAGCAGTACTTC. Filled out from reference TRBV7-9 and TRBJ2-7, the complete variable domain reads DTGVSQNPRHKITKRGQNVTFRCDPISEHNRLYWYRQTLGQGPEFLTYFQNEAQLEKSRLLSDRFSAERPKGSFSTLEIQRTEQGDSAMYLCASSSDRGGSGSCEQYFGPGTRLTVT.

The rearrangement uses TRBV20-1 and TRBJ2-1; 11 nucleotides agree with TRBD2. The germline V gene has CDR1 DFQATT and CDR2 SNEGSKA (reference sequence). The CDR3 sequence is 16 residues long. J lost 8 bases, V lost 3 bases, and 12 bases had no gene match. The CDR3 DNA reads TGCAGTGCTAGGGGATCGACTAGCGGGAATCCCTATGAGCAGTTCTTC. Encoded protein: CSARGSTSGNPYEQFF.

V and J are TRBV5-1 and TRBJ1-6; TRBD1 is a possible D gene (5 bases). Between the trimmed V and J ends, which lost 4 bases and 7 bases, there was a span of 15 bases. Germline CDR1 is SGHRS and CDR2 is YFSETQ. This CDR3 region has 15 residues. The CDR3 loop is CASSLIGRGNSPLHF. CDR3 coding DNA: TGCGCCAGCAGCCTGATCGGACGGGGCAATTCACCCCTCCACTTT. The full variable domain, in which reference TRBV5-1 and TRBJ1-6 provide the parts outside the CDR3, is KAGVTQTPRYLIKTRGQQVTLSCSPISGHRSVSWYQQTPGQGLQFLFEYFSETQRNKGNFPGRFSGRQFSNSRSEMNVSTLELGDSALYLCASSLIGRGNSPLHFGNGTRLTVT.

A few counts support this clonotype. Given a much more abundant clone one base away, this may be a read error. CDR3 region: CASGLYWWDEQYF. In DNA, the CDR3 is TGTGCCAGCGGTTTATATTGGTGGGACGAGCAGTACTTC. The J gene is TRBJ2-7, the V gene TRBV27; D ambiguous. Per the germline V gene, CDR1 is MNHEY and CDR2 is SMNVEV (reference sequence). This CDR3 is built from 13 residues.

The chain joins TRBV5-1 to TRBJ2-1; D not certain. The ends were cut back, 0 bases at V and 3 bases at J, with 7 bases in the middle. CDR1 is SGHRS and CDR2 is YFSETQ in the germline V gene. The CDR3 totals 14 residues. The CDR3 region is CASSLGRLYNEQFF. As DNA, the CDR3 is TGCGCCAGCAGCTTGGGCAGACTCTACAATGAGCAGTTCTTC. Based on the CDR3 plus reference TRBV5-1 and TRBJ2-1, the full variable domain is KAGVTQTPRYLIKTRGQQVTLSCSPISGHRSVSWYQQTPGQGLQFLFEYFSETQRNKGNFPGRFSGRQFSNSRSEMNVSTLELGDSALYLCASSLGRLYNEQFFGPGTRLTVL.

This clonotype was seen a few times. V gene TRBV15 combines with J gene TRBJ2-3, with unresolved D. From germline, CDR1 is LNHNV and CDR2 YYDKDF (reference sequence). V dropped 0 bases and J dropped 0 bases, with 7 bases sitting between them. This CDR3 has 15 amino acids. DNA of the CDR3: TGTGCCACCAGCAGAGATTGGCAGAGCACAGATACGCAGTATTTT. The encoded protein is CATSRDWQSTDTQYF.

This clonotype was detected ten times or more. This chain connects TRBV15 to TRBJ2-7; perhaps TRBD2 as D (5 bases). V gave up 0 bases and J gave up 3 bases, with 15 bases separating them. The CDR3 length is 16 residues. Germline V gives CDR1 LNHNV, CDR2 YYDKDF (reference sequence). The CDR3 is CATSRDRGSLGYEQYF. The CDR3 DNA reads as TGTGCCACCAGCAGAGATCGGGGATCCTTGGGCTACGAGCAGTACTTC.

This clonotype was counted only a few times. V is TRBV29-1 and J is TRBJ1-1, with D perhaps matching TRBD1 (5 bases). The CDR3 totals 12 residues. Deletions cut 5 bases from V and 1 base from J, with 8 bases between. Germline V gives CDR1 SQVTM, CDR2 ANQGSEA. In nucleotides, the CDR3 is TGCAGCGTTCAAGGACAGAACACTGAAGCTTTCTTT. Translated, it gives CSVQGQNTEAFF.

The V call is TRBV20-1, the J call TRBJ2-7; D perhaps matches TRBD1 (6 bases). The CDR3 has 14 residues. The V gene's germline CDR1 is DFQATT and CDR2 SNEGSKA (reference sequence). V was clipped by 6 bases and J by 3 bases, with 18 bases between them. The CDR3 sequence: CSAKGHTQIYEQYF. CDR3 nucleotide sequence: TGCAGTGCAAAGGGACACACCCAAATCTACGAGCAGTACTTC.

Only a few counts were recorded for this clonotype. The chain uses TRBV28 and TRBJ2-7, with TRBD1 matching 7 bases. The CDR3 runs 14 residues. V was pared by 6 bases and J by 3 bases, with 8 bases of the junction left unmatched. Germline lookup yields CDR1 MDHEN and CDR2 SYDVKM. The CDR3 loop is CASRRIRDSYEQYF. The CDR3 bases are TGTGCCAGCAGGCGGATCCGGGACAGCTACGAGCAGTACTTC.

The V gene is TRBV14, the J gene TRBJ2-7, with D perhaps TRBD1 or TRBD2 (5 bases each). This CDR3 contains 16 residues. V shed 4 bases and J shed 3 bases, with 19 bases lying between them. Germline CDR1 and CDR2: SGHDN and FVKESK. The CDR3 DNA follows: TGTGCCAGCAGCCGTATTTCCGGGGCCCAATACTACGAGCAGTACTTC. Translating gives CASSRISGAQYYEQYF.

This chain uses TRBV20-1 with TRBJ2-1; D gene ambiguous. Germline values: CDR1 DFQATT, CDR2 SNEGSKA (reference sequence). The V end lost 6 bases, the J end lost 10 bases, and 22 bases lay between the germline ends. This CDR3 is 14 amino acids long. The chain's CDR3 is CSADRLRNTYEQFF. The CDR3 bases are TGCAGTGCCGATCGACTCCGTAACACCTACGAGCAGTTCTTC.

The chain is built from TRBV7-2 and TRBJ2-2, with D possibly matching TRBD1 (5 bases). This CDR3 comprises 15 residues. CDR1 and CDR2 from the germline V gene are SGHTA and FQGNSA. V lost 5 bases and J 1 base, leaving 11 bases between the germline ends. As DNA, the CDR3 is TGTGCCAGCAGCCCATCCGACAGGAACACCGGGGAGCTGTTTTTT. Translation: CASSPSDRNTGELFF.

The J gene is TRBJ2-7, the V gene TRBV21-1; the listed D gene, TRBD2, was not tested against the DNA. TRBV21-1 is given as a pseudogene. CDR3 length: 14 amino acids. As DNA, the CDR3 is TGTGCCAGCAGCAAATCGGGGGCGGGCCACGAGCAGTACTTC. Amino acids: CASSKSGAGHEQYF.

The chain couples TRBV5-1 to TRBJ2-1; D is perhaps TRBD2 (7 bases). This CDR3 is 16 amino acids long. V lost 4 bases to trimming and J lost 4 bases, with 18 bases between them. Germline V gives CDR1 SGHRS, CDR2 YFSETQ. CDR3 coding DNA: TGCGCCAGCAGCGGAGGTCTCGGGGGGCGGTACAATGAGCAGTTCTTC. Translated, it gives CASSGGLGGRYNEQFF.

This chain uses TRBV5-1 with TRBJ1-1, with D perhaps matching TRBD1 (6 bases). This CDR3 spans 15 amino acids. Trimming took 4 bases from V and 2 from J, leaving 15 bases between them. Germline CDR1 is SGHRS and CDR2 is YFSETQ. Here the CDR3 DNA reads TGCGCCAGCAGCGTGTGGGGGGGGGCAAACACTGAAGCTTTCTTT. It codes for CASSVWGGANTEAFF.

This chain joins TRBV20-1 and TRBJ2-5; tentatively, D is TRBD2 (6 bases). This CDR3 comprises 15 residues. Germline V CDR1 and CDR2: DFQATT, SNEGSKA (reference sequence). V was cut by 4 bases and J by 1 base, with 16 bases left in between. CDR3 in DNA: TGCAGTGCTATCCTCATGGCAGCGGGCCAAGAGACCCAGTACTTC. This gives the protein CSAILMAAGQETQYF.

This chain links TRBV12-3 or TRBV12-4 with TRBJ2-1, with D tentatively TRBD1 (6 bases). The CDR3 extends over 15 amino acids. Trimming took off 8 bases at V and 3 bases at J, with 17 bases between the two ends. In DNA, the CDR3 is TGTGCCAGCGGACTTCAGGGGCGGTACTACAATGAGCAGTTCTTC. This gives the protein CASGLQGRYYNEQFF.

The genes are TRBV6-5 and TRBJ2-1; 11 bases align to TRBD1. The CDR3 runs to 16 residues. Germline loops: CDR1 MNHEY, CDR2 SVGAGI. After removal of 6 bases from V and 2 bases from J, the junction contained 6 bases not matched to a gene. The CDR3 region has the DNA TGTGCCAGCAGCTACCGGGACAGGGGGGCCTACAATGAGCAGTTCTTC. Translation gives CASSYRDRGAYNEQFF.

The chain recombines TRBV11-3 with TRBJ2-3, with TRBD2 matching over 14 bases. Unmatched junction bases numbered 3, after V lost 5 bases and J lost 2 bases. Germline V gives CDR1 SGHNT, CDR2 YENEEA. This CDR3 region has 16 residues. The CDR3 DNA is TGTGCCAGCAGCATGGGACTAGCGGGGGCCACAGATACGCAGTATTTT. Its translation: CASSMGLAGATDTQYF. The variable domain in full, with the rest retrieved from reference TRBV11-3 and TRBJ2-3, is EAGVVQSPRYKIIEKKQPVAFWCNPISGHNTLYWYLQNLGQGPELLIRYENEEAVDDSQLPKDRFSAERLKGVDSTLKIQPAELGDSAVYLCASSMGLAGATDTQYFGPGTRLTVL.

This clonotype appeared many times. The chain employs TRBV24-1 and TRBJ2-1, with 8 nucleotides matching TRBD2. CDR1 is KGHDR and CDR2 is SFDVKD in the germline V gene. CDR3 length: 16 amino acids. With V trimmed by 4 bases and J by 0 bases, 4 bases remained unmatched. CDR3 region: CATSDTSGSSYNEQFF. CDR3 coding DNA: TGTGCCACCAGTGACACGAGCGGGAGCTCCTACAATGAGCAGTTCTTC.

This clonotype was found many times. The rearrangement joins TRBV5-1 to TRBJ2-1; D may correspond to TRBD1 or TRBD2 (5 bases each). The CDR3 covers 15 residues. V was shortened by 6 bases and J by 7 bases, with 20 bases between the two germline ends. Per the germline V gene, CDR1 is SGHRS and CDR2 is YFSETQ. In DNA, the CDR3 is TGCGCCAGCACGAGAAGCCTATCCGAGGGGAATGAGCAGTTCTTC. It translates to CASTRSLSEGNEQFF.

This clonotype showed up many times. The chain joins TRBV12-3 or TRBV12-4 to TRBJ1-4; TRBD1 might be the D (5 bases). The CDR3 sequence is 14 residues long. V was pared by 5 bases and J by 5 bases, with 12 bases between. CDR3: CASSTGTVNEKLFF. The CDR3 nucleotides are TGTGCCAGCAGTACCGGGACCGTAAATGAAAAACTGTTTTTT.

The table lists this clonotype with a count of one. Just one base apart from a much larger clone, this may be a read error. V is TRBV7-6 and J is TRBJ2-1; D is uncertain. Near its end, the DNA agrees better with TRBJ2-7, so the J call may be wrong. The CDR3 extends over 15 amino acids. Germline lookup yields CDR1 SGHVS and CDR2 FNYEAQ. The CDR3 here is CASSSQYRSYNEQYF. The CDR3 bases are TGTGCCAGCAGCTCTCAGTACCGCTCCTACAATGAGCAGTACTTC.

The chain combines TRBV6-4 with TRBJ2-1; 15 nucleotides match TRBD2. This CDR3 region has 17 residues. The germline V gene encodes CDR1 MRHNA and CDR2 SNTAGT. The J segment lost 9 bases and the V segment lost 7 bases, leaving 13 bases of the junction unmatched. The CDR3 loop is CASTGGTSGGTTLEQFF. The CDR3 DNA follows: TGTGCCAGCACCGGGGGGACTAGCGGGGGGACTACCCTTGAGCAGTTCTTC.